This T cell receptor beta chain emerged from a study of Graves' ophthalmopathy and Graves' hyperthyroidism. Out of around 9.4 ml of fresh peripheral blood, PBMCs were obtained. RNA transcripts provided the template for amplifying TCR beta CDR3 regions. RT-PCR with HTBI primers came first, then second-round multiplex PCR. Each CDR3 protein gets one entry after TCRdb re-called the multiplex PCR reads with MiXCR. Here the sample spans approximately 330,000 distinct CDR3 sequences, roughly 17% being singletons. The receptor comes from an adult man with Graves' ophthalmopathy. The material sequenced was peripheral blood.

For the CDR3, the DNA is TGCAGTGCCAGATGGGACAATGGGGCCCAGTACTTC. It encodes CSARWDNGAQYF. The chain employs TRBV20-1 and TRBJ2-5; D possibly corresponds to TRBD1 (6 bases). Germline-derived CDR1 and CDR2 are DFQATT and SNEGSKA (reference sequence). This CDR3 is built from 12 residues. V lost 6 bases to trimming and J lost 9 bases, with 17 bases between them.